This paragraph reports one T cell receptor beta chain. The data derive from a study of blood T cell repertoires in COVID-19. The CDR3 totals 15 residues. The germline V gene encodes CDR1 SGHTA and CDR2 FQGTGA. V lost 5 bases, J lost 2 bases, and 5 bases stayed unmatched. Generated by immunoSEQ multiplex PCR, the TCRdb table keeps only in-frame clones and is missing some. The repertoire has around 300,000 clones, 88% of them found once; the top ten carry around 0.92%. Sequenced input: PBMCs or T cells enriched from blood (not recorded which). The chain uses TRBV7-3 and TRBJ2-2, with 7 bases matching TRBD1. The clonotype comes from a woman in her thirties who had recovered from COVID-19. The CDR3 nucleotides are TGTGCCAGCAGCCTAGGACAGGTTAACACCGGGGAGCTGTTTTTT. Translating it yields CASSLGQVNTGELFF.